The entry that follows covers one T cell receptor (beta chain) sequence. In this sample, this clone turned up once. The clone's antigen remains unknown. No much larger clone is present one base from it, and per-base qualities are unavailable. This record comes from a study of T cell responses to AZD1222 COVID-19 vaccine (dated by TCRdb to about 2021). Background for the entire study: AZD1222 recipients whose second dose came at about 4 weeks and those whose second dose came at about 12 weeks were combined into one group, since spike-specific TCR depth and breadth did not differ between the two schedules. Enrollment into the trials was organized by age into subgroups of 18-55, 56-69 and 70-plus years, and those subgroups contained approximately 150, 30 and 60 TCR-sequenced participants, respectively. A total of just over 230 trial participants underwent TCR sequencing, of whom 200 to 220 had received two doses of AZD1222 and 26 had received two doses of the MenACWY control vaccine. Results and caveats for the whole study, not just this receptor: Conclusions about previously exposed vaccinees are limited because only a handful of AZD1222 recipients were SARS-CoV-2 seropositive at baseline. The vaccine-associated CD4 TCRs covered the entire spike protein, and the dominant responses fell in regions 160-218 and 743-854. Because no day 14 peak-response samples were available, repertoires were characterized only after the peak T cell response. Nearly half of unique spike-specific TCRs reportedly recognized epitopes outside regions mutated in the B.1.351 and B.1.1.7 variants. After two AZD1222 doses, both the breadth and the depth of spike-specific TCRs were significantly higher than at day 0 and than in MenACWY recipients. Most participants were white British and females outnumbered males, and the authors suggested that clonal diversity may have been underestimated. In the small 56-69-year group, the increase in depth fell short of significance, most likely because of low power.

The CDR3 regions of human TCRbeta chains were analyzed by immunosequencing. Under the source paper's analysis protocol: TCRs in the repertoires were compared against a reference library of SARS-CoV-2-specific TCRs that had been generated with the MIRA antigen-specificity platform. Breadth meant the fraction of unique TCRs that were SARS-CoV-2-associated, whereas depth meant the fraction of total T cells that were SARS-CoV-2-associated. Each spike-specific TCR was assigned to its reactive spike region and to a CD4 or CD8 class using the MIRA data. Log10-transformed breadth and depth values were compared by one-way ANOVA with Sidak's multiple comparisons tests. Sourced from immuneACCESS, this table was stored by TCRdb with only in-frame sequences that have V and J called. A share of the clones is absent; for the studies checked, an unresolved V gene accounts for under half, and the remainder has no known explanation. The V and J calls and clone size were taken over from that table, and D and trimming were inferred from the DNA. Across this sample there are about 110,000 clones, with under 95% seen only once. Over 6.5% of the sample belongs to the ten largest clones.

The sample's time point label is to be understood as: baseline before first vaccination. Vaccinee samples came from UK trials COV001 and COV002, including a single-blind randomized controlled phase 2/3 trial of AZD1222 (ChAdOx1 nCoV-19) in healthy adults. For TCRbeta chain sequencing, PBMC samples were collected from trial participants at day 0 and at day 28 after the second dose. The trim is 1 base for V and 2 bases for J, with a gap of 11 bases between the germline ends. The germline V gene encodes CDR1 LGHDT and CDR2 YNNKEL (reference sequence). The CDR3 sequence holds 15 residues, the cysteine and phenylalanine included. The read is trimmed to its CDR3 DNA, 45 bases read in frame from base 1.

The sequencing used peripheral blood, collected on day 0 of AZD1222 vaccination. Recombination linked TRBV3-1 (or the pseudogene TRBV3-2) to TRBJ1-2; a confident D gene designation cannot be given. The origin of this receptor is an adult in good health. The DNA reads TGTGCCAGCAGCCAAGTTTTTGGTGCGAACTATGGCTACACCTTC. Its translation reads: CASSQVFGANYGYTF.